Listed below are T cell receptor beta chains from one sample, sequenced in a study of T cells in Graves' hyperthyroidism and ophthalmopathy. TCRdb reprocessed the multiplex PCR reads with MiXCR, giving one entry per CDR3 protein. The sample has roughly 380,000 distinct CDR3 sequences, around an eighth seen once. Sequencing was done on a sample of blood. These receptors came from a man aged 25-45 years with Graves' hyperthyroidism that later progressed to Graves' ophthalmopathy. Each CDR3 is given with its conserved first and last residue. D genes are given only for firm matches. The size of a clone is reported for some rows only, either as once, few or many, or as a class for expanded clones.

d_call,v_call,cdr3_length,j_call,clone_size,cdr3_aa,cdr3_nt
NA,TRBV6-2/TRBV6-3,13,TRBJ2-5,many,CASSSEEKETQYF,TGTGCCAGCAGTTCGGAAGAAAAAGAGACCCAGTACTTC
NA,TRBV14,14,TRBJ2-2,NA,CASSQRLDAPELFF,TGTGCCAGCAGCCAGAGACTGGACGCTCCGGAGCTGTTTTTT
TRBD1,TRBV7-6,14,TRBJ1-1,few,CASSQDRGRTEAFF,TGTGCCAGCAGCCAAGACAGGGGACGGACTGAAGCTTTCTTT
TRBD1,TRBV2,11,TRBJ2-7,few,CASGTVYEPYF,TGTGCCAGCGGGACAGTCTACGAGCCGTACTTC
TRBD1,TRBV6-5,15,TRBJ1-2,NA,CASSYGQGAIYGYTF,TGTGCCAGCAGTTACGGACAGGGAGCTATCTATGGCTACACCTTC
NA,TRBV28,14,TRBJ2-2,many,CASSPSGLGGELFF,TGTGCCAGCAGCCCCTCCGGTTTAGGCGGGGAGCTGTTTTTT
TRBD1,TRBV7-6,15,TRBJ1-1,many,CASSSAGTANTEAFF,TGTGCCAGCAGCTCAGCCGGGACAGCGAACACTGAAGCTTTCTTT
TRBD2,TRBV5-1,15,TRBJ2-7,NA,CASSFALAGGYEQYF,TGCGCCAGCAGCTTCGCCCTAGCGGGGGGTTACGAGCAGTACTTC
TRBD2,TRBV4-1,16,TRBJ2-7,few,CASSQDRLAGRGEQYF,TGCGCCAGCAGCCAAGATAGGCTAGCGGGGAGAGGCGAGCAGTACTTC
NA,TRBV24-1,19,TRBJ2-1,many,CATSDPNEITGDSYNEQFF,TGTGCCACCAGTGATCCTAACGAAATAACAGGAGACTCCTACAATGAGCAGTTCTTC
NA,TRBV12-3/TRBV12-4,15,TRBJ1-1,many,CASSFSDLVNTEAFF,TGTGCCAGCAGTTTTTCCGACCTGGTGAACACTGAAGCTTTCTTT
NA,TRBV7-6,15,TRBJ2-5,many,CASTPALGAQETQYF,TGTGCCAGCACCCCGGCTTTGGGGGCCCAAGAGACCCAGTACTTC
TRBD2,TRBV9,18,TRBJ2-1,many,CASSVATSGGARYNEQFF,TGTGCCAGCAGCGTAGCCACTAGCGGGGGGGCCAGGTACAATGAGCAGTTCTTC
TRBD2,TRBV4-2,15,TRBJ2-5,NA,CASSPQGSGEETQYF,TGTGCCAGCAGCCCCCAGGGTAGCGGGGAGGAGACCCAGTACTTC
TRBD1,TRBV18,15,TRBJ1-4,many,CASSPKGTGNEKLFF,TGTGCCAGCTCACCAAAGGGGACAGGGAATGAAAAACTGTTTTTT
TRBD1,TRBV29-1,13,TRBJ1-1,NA,CSVGDRAGTEAFF,TGCAGCGTTGGCGACAGGGCAGGCACTGAAGCTTTCTTT
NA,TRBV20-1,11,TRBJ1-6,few,CSAPLLGPLHF,TGCAGTGCCCCCCTCCTGGGTCCCCTCCACTTT
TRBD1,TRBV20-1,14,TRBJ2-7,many,CSASRDRGRGEQYF,TGCAGTGCTAGTCGGGACAGGGGAAGAGGTGAGCAGTACTTC
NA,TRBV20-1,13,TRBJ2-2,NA,CSARDDGPGELFF,TGCAGTGCTAGAGATGACGGGCCCGGGGAGCTGTTTTTT
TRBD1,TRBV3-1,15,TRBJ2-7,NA,CASRNERQGIHEQYF,TGTGCCAGCAGGAACGAGAGACAGGGAATCCACGAGCAGTACTTC
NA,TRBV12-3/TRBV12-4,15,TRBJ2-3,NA,CASNPEGGGTDTQYF,TGTGCCAGCAACCCTGAGGGGGGGGGCACAGATACGCAGTATTTT